Presented here are 18 T cell receptor delta chains from one specimen sequenced in a study of Vγ9Vδ2 T cells in congenital toxoplasmosis. TRGC- and TRDC-specific primers primed one-tube template-switch reverse transcription to make cDNA. Both the TRGC1 and TRGC2 constant genes were targeted by the TRGC primer. TCRdb reanalysed the reads with CATT. The sample holds approximately 830 delta-chain clones, approximately 50% seen once. The sequencing sample was made of gamma-delta T cells from blood. The receptors derive from a child younger than 10 born to a mother with Toxoplasma gondii infection during pregnancy, either congenitally infected or uninfected (not recorded which).

The sample holds a few counts of this clone. The translation of this DNA and the TCRdb protein of a much larger clone differ at residue 9, probably owing to a read error; the protein shown here is translated from the DNA. The V gene is TRDV2, the J gene TRDJ2, with 9 positions matching TRDD3. The CDR3 consists of 16 residues. Germline V lookup: CDR1 GEAIGNYY, CDR2 EKD. V was clipped by 1 base and J by 1 base; unmatched bases: 3. The CDR3 region is CACDTLGEDLTAQLFF. CDR3 coding DNA: TGTGCCTGTGACACACTGGGGGAAGATTTGACAGCACAACTCTTCTTT.

A remark on this clone: A far larger clone is one nucleotide away, so this likely arose from a read error. The V call is TRDV1, the J call TRDJ1, with 11 bases aligning to TRDD3. V dropped 8 bases and J dropped 2; count of bases not matched to a gene: 31. Germline V gene lookup returns CDR1 TSWWSYY and CDR2 QGS. CDR3 length: 23 residues. Here the CDR3 reads CALLVPARVMGDTERLGTDKLIF. CDR3 DNA sequence: TGTGCTCTTCTGGTTCCGGCCAGGGTAATGGGGGATACGGAGCGACTAGGTACCGATAAACTCATCTTT.

The chain joins TRDV2 to TRDJ3; TRDD3 agrees at 7 bases. This CDR3 comprises 18 residues. The germline CDR1 and CDR2 sequences are GEAIGNYY and EKD. Trimming removed 0 bases from V and 4 bases from J; junction bases left unmatched: 8. The CDR3 region is CACDTWGSSSWDTRQMFF. Here the CDR3 DNA reads TGTGCCTGTGACACCTGGGGGAGCAGCTCATGGGACACCCGACAGATGTTTTTC.

Points on this clone: The translation of this DNA and the TCRdb protein of a much larger clone differ at residue 12, probably owing to a read error; the protein shown here is translated from the DNA. The rearrangement links TRDV2 to TRDJ3, with 8 bases identical to TRDD3. TCRdb is silent on the J gene; assignment here came from matching the DNA to germline. Losses at the gene ends were 1 base for V and 3 bases for J; bases not matched to a gene: 13. The germline CDR1 and CDR2 sequences are GEAIGNYY and EKD. The CDR3 is made up of 20 amino acids. The CDR3 is CACDTLGGIRRHWDTRQMFF. The CDR3, as DNA: TGTGCCTGTGACACACTAGGAGGGATACGTAGGCACTGGGACACCCGACAGATGTTTTTC.

To note about this clone: One base separates it from a far larger clone, so it is likely a read error. This CDR3 is also generated by other DNA sequences in the sample. No J gene was named, though the V gene is TRDV2; the table's D call, TRDD3, was not checked against the DNA. Per the germline V gene, CDR1 is GEAIGNYY and CDR2 is EKD. The CDR3 is made up of 18 amino acids. The CDR3 protein is CACDTGGYASWDTRQMFF. CDR3 nucleotides: TGTGCCTGTGACACCGGGGGATACGCATCCTGGGACACCCGACAAATGTTTTTC.

Regarding this clone: A read error is likely here: a far larger clone is one base away. This rearrangement joins TRDV1 to TRDJ1, with 8 bases identical to TRDD3. TCRdb gives no J gene; it was assigned here by matching the DNA to germline. V gave up 4 bases and J gave up 1 base; unmatched junction bases: 32. The germline gives CDR1 TSWWSYY, CDR2 QGS. The length of the CDR3 is 24 residues. CDR3 sequence reads: CALGVSTLPAWGYLGGRPTDKLIF. For the CDR3, the DNA is TGTGCTCTTGGGGTCTCCACCCTTCCAGCTTGGGGATACCTGGGCGGTCGGCCCACCGATAAACTCATCTTT.

Comments on this clone: The translation of this DNA and the TCRdb protein of a much larger clone differ at residue 9, probably owing to a read error; the protein shown here is translated from the DNA. The chain is built from TRDV2 and TRDJ1; weak D call: TRDD3 (5 bases). TCRdb does not report a J gene; here it was assigned by matching the DNA to germline references. The germline V gene has CDR1 GEAIGNYY and CDR2 EKD. The V gene lost 5 bases and the J gene lost 0 bases, with 18 bases spanning the gap. This CDR3 has 16 residues. CDR3 sequence (DNA): TGTGCCTGTGTGAGCCTAGCCGGGGGTTACACCGATAAACTCATCTTT. This translates into CACVSLAGGYTDKLIF.

As for this clone: With a far larger clone one base away, a read error is the likely cause. This sample includes further DNA sequences coding for the same CDR3. The V gene is TRDV1, the J gene TRDJ1, with 11 bases lining up with TRDD3. Matching the DNA to germline supplied the J gene, which TCRdb does not give. This CDR3 spans 24 amino acids. V gave up 4 bases and J gave up 1 base; unmatched junction bases: 29. Germline CDR1 reads TSWWSYY; CDR2 reads QGS. The DNA for the CDR3 is TGTGCTCTTGGGGTCGCCACCCTTCCAGCTGGGGGATACCTGGGCGGTCGGCCCACCGATAAACTCATCTTT. Translation gives CALGVATLPAGGYLGGRPTDKLIF.

This clone was seen once. TCRdb assigns this DNA the protein of a much larger clone, which departs from its translation at residue 16; this likely reflects a read error, and the protein shown comes from translating the DNA. The chain links TRDV1 to TRDJ1; TRDD3 matches 13 bases. TCRdb records no J gene; here it was assigned by comparing the DNA to germline. CDR1 is TSWWSYY and CDR2 is QGS in the germline V gene. The CDR3 consists of 23 residues. Trimming took 8 bases from V and 2 from J; bases not matched to a gene: 29. The CDR3 protein is CALLVPARVLGDTERRGTDKLIF. CDR3 coding DNA: TGTGCTCTTCTGGTTCCGGCCAGGGTACTGGGGGATACGGAGCGACGAGGTACCGATAAACTCATCTTT.

This clone was picked up a small number of times. This sequence may be a read error, since a much larger clone differs from it by one base. V is TRDV2 and J is TRDJ1; TRDD3 agrees at 9 bases. CDR3 size: 15 residues. CDR1 is GEAIGNYY, CDR2 EKD, per germline. The V segment lost 3 bases and the J segment 1 base; nucleotides outside the gene matches: 5. CDR3: CACDYWGRRTDKLIF. The CDR3 DNA follows: TGTGCCTGTGACTACTGGGGGAGACGCACCGATAAACTCATCTTT.

Worth noting for this clone: A far larger clone lies a single base away; this is likely a read error. The same CDR3 is also encoded by other DNA sequences in this sample. The chain joins TRDV2 to TRDJ2, with D perhaps TRDD3 (5 bases). The J gene, not given by TCRdb, was assigned here from a germline match of the nucleotide sequence. V lost 0 bases and J lost 2, with 15 bases in between. CDR3 length: 17 residues. Per the germline V gene, CDR1 is GEAIGNYY and CDR2 is EKD. The CDR3 coding sequence is TGTGCCTGTGACACCGTGAGTACTGGTGGATTGACAGCACAACTCTTCTTT. Protein sequence: CACDTVSTGGLTAQLFF.

This clone was seen more than once but under ten times. With a far larger clone one base away, a read error is the likely cause. This chain uses TRDV2 with TRDJ3; 12 bases match TRDD3. TCRdb supplies no J gene; here it was assigned by aligning the nucleotide sequence to germline. The germline V gene encodes CDR1 GEAIGNYY and CDR2 EKD. The CDR3 sequence is 18 residues long. The CDR3 reads CACDNTGGYSWETRQMFF. In DNA, the CDR3 is TGTGCCTGTGACAATACTGGGGGATACTCCTGGGAAACCCGACAGATGTTTTTC.

This clone has only one observation. A read error is the likely source, as a far larger clone sits one nucleotide away. The chain joins TRDV2 to TRDJ1, with 11 nucleotides matching TRDD3. Here the J gene was assigned by germline matching of the DNA, as TCRdb has none. CDR3 size: 15 residues. Per germline, CDR1 GEAIGNYY and CDR2 EKD. Trimming removed 5 bases from V and 3 bases from J; junction bases left unmatched: 7. DNA of the CDR3: TGTGCCTGTGGTCTTCTGGGGGATACAGCCGATAAACTCATCTTT. Its translation: CACGLLGDTADKLIF.

Comment on this clone: With a far larger clone one base away, a read error is the likely cause. At the DNA level, this CDR3 is encoded by other sequences in the same sample as well. V gene TRDV2 combines with J gene TRDJ3; 9 bases fit TRDD3. Germline matching of the DNA provided the J gene here, since TCRdb leaves it blank. CDR1 and CDR2 (germline): GEAIGNYY, EKD. The CDR3 is made up of 18 amino acids. In nucleotides, the CDR3 is TGTGCCTGTGACACAGGGGGATACCTCTCCTTGGACACCCGACAGATGTTTTTC. Protein: CACDTGGYLSLDTRQMFF.

The count of this clone is one. A far larger clone differs by one base, so this is likely a read error. This specimen includes other DNA sequences encoding the same CDR3. The chain carries TRDV2 and TRDJ3; 10 bases agree with TRDD3. The J gene, left out of TCRdb, was set here by checking the DNA against germline. This CDR3 has 20 residues. Unmatched junction bases numbered 11, after V lost 0 bases and J lost 4 bases. Germline values: CDR1 GEAIGNYY, CDR2 EKD. CDR3: CACDTVVGDTSSWDTRQMFF. The CDR3 nucleotides are TGTGCCTGTGACACCGTGGTGGGGGATACAAGCTCATGGGACACCCGACAGATGTTTTTC.

On this clone itself: A far larger clone is one base from this, pointing to a likely read error. The sample carries other DNA sequences with the same CDR3. V usage is TRDV2 and J usage is TRDJ2; 10 nucleotides match TRDD3. TCRdb offers no J gene call, so here the DNA was matched to germline to obtain one. The trim removed 5 bases at V and 2 bases at J, leaving 4 bases unmatched. Germline V gives CDR1 GEAIGNYY, CDR2 EKD. This CDR3 has 15 residues. CDR3 amino acids: CACVLGDALTAQLFF. The CDR3 DNA is TGTGCCTGTGTACTGGGGGATGCATTGACAGCACAACTCTTCTTT.

This clone was recorded a few times. TCRdb assigns this DNA the protein of a much larger clone, which departs from its translation at residue 8; this likely reflects a read error, and the protein shown comes from translating the DNA. The gene calls are TRDV2 and TRDJ3; 8 bases agree with TRDD3. TCRdb carries no J gene annotation; the J gene was assigned here by matching the DNA with germline. This CDR3 spans 16 amino acids. With 3 bases clipped from V and 2 bases from J, the junction kept 2 bases outside the gene matches. Germline V gives CDR1 GEAIGNYY, CDR2 EKD. In nucleotides, the CDR3 is TGTGCCTGTGACGGGATACGCCCCTGGGACACCCGACAGATGTTTTTC. It yields the protein CACDGIRPWDTRQMFF.

This clone rates as medium-sized. The chain recombines TRDV2 with TRDJ3, with 12 nucleotides matching TRDD3. V shed 3 bases, J shed 2 bases, and the junction held 7 bases outside the gene matches. Germline V lookup: CDR1 GEAIGNYY, CDR2 EKD. This CDR3 has 19 amino acids. CDR3 protein: CACDVLGDTRPWDTRQMFF. CDR3 coding DNA: TGTGCCTGTGACGTACTGGGGGATACTAGACCCTGGGACACCCGACAGATGTTTTTC.